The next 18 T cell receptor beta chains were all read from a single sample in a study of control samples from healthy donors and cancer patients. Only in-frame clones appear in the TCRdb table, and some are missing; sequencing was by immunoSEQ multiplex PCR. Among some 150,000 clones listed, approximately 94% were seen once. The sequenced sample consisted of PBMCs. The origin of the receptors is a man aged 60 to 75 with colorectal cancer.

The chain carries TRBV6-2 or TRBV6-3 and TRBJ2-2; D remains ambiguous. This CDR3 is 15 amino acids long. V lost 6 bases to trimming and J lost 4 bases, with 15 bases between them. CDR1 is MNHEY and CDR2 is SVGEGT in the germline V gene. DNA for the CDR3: TGTGCCAGCAGCCAGTCTAGTGGCGGCACCGGGGAGCTGTTTTTT. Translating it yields CASSQSSGGTGELFF.

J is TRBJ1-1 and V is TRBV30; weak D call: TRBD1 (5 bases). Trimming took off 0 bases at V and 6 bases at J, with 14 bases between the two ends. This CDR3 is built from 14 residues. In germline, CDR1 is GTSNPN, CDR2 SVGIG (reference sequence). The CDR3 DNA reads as TGTGCCTGGAGTGTACGAAGAGGGGCCGCTGAAGCTTTCTTT. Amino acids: CAWSVRRGAAEAFF.

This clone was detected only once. The CDR3 DNA is TGTGCCAGCAGCTTGCAAGGCCGACAGATCTATGGCTACACCTTC. Protein sequence: CASSLQGRQIYGYTF. The chain combines TRBV5-4 with TRBJ1-2, with a weak D call TRBD1 (5 bases). From germline, CDR1 is SGHNT and CDR2 YYREEE (reference sequence). Trimming stripped 1 base from V and 4 bases from J, with 14 bases between. This CDR3 is 15 amino acids long. The full variable domain, its missing parts supplied by reference TRBV5-4 and TRBJ1-2, is ETGVTQSPTHLIKTRGQQVTLRCSSQSGHNTVSWYQQALGQGPQFIFQYYREEENGRGNFPPRFSGLQFPNYSSELNVNALELDDSALYLCASSLQGRQIYGYTFGSGTRLTVV.

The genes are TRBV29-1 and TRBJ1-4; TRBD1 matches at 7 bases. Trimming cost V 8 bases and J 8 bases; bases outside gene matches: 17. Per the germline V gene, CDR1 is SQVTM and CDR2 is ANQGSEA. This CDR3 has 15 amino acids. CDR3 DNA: TGCAGCTCTAAGGAGCAGGGGGGAGGAAGGGAAAAACTGTTTTTT. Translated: CSSKEQGGGREKLFF.

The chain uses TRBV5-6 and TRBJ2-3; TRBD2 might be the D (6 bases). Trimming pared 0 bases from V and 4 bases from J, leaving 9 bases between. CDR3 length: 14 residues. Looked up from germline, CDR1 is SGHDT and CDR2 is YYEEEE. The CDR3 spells CASSLVAAPDTQYF. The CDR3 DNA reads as TGTGCCAGCAGCTTGGTAGCGGCCCCAGATACGCAGTATTTT.

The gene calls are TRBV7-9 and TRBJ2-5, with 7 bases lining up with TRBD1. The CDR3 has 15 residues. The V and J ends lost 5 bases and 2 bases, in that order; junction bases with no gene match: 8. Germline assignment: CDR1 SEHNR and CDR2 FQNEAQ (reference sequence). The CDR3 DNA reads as TGTGCCAGCAGCGACCCTGGGACAGTTCAAGAGACCCAGTACTTC. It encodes CASSDPGTVQETQYF.

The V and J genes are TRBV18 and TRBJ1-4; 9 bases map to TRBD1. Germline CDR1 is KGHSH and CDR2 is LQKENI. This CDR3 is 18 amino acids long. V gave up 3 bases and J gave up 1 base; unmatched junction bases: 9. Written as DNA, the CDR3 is TGTGCCAGCTCACCGTCGACAGGGGGAGTGAAAACTAATGAAAAACTGTTTTTT. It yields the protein CASSPSTGGVKTNEKLFF.

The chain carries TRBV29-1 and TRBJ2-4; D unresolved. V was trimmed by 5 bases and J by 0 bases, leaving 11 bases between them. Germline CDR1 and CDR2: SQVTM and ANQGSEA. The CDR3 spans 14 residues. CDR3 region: CSVTELLAKNIQYF. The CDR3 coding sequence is TGCAGCGTTACAGAGCTCTTAGCCAAAAACATTCAGTACTTC.

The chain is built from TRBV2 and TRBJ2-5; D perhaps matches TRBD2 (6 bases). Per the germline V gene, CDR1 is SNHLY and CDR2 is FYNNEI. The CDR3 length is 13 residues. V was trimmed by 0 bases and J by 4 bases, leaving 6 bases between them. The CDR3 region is CASSEAGGETQYF. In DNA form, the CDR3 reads TGTGCCAGCAGTGAAGCCGGGGGAGAGACCCAGTACTTC.

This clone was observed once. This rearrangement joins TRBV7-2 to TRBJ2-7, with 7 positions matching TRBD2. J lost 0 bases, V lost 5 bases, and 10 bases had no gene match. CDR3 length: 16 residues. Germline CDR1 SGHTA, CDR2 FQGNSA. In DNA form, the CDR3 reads TGTGCCAGCAGCCTCGGAGGGACTAACCCCTCCTACGAGCAGTACTTC. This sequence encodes CASSLGGTNPSYEQYF. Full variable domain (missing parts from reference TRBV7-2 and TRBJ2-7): GAGVSQSPSNKVTEKGKDVELRCDPISGHTALYWYRQSLGQGLEFLIYFQGNSAPDKSGLPSDRFSAERTGGSVSTLTIQRTQQEDSAVYLCASSLGGTNPSYEQYFGPGTRLTVT.

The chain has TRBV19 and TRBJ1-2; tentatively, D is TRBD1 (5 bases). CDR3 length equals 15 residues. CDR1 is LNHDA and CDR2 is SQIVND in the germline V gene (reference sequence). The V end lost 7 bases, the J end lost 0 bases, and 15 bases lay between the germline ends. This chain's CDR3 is CASIQGPGTNYGYTF. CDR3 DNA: TGTGCCAGTATTCAGGGCCCAGGAACTAACTATGGCTACACCTTC.

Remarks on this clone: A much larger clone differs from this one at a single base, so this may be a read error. DNA of the CDR3: TGTGCCAGCAGCGTTACAGGGGGCACTGAAGCTTTCTTT. This encodes CASSVTGGTEAFF. The rearrangement uses TRBV6-5 and TRBJ1-1; TRBD1 agrees at 8 bases. Germline values: CDR1 MNHEY, CDR2 SVGAGI. The CDR3 has 13 residues. V shed 6 bases and J 4 bases; nucleotides not matched to a gene: 4.

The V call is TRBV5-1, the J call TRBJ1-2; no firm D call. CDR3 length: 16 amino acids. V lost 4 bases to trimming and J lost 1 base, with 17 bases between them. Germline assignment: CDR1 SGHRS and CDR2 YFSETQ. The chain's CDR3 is CASSAPVGENNYGYTF. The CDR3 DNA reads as TGCGCCAGCAGCGCCCCCGTCGGGGAGAATAACTATGGCTACACCTTC.

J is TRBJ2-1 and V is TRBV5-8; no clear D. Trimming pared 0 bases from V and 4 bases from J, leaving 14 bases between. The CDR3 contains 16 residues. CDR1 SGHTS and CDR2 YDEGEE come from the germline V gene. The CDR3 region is CASSLGVILGYNEQFF. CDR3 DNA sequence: TGTGCCAGCAGCTTGGGGGTTATTCTGGGATACAATGAGCAGTTCTTC.

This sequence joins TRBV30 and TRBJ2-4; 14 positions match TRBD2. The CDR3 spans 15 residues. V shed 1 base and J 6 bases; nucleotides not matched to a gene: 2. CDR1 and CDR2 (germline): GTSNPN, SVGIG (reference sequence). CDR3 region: CAWSAGTSGGNIQYF. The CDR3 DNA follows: TGTGCCTGGAGTGCAGGGACTAGCGGGGGAAACATTCAGTACTTC.

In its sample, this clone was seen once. The CDR3 DNA reads as TGCGCCAGCAGCGTAACAGGGGCGGGGGCCAACGTCCTGACTTTC. This encodes CASSVTGAGANVLTF. The chain is built from TRBV5-1 and TRBJ2-6; 7 nucleotides align to TRBD1. The CDR3 is made up of 15 amino acids. Germline-derived CDR1 and CDR2 are SGHRS and YFSETQ. V lost 4 bases and J lost 4; bases outside the gene matches: 5.

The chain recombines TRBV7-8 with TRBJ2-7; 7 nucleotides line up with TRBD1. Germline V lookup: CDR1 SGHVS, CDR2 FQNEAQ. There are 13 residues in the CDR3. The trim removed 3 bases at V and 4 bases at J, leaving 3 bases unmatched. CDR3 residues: CASSLGRGYEQYF. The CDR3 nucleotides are TGTGCCAGCAGCTTGGGCAGGGGGTACGAGCAGTACTTC. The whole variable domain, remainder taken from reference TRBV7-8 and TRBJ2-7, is GAGVSQSPRYKVAKRGQDVALRCDPISGHVSLFWYQQALGQGPEFLTYFQNEAQLDKSGLPSDRFFAERPEGSVSTLKIQRTQQEDSAVYLCASSLGRGYEQYFGPGTRLTVT.

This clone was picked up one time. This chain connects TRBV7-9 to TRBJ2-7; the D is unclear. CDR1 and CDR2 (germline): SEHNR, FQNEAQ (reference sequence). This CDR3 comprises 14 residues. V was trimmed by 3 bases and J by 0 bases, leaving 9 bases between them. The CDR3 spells CASSFDSHSYEQYF. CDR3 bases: TGTGCCAGCAGCTTCGACTCCCACTCCTACGAGCAGTACTTC.